Listed below are T cell receptor beta chains from one sample, sequenced in a study of shared clonotypes between healthy human individuals. TCRdb keeps only in-frame clones here, not all; method: immunoSEQ multiplex PCR. This table has around 500,000 clones, about 82% appearing once. Sequenced sample: PBMCs. These receptors were collected from a woman in her 40s in good health. Some clones in this sample may be carry-over from other donors' samples. Both conserved end residues are part of each CDR3. D genes are given only for firm matches. Clone size appears in some rows only: once, few, many, or a class for an expanded clone.

d_gene: .
len: 11
abundance: .
v_gene: TRBV6-5
j_gene: TRBJ2-7
CDR3nt: TGTGCCAGCAGTGTTAGTTACGAGCAGTACTTC
CDR3aa: CASSVSYEQYF

d_gene: .
len: 13
abundance: .
v_gene: TRBV6-4
j_gene: TRBJ2-2
CDR3nt: TGTGCCAGCAGTGCGGGAGACACCGGGGAGCTGTTTTTT
CDR3aa: CASSAGDTGELFF

d_gene: TRBD1
len: 16
abundance: .
v_gene: TRBV10-1
j_gene: TRBJ2-1
CDR3nt: TGCGCCAGCAGTGAGTACAGGGGGCGCGCAATCAATGAGCAGTTCTTC
CDR3aa: CASSEYRGRAINEQFF

d_gene: TRBD1
len: 15
abundance: .
v_gene: TRBV5-1
j_gene: TRBJ1-1
CDR3nt: TGCGCCAGCAGCGGAAGGACAGGGAGGATGGCTGAAGCTTTCTTT
CDR3aa: CASSGRTGRMAEAFF

d_gene: TRBD1
len: 16
abundance: .
v_gene: TRBV13
j_gene: TRBJ2-5
CDR3nt: TGTGCCAGCAGCCCGAGCCTCCGGGACAGTCAAGAGACCCAGTACTTC
CDR3aa: CASSPSLRDSQETQYF

d_gene: TRBD1
len: 16
abundance: .
v_gene: TRBV2
j_gene: TRBJ1-4
CDR3nt: TGTGCCAGCAGTGAAGACAGGGGCGCAACTAATGAAAAACTGTTTTTT
CDR3aa: CASSEDRGATNEKLFF

d_gene: .
len: 12
abundance: .
v_gene: TRBV25-1
j_gene: TRBJ1-1
CDR3nt: TGTGCCAGCAGTGATGTTGTCAGTGAAGCTTTCTTT
CDR3aa: CASSDVVSEAFF

d_gene: .
len: 13
abundance: .
v_gene: TRBV28
j_gene: TRBJ2-7
CDR3nt: TGTGCCAGCAGTTGGACTGCCGTCTACGAGCAGTACTTC
CDR3aa: CASSWTAVYEQYF

d_gene: TRBD2
len: 13
abundance: .
v_gene: TRBV6-1
j_gene: TRBJ2-1
CDR3nt: TGTGCCAGCACTAGCGGGTATTACAATGAGCAGTTCTTC
CDR3aa: CASTSGYYNEQFF

d_gene: TRBD2
len: 15
abundance: .
v_gene: TRBV6-6
j_gene: TRBJ2-5
CDR3nt: TGTGCCAGCAGGACTAGCGGGAGCTCCCGGGAGACCCAGTACTTC
CDR3aa: CASRTSGSSRETQYF

d_gene: TRBD2
len: 15
abundance: .
v_gene: TRBV5-6
j_gene: TRBJ2-7
CDR3nt: TGTGCCAGCAGCCCGGGACTAGCGGGGATCTACGAGCAGTACTTC
CDR3aa: CASSPGLAGIYEQYF

d_gene: .
len: 13
abundance: .
v_gene: TRBV5-1
j_gene: TRBJ2-7
CDR3nt: TGCGCCAGCAGCTTACCACAGGGTAACGAGCAGTACTTC
CDR3aa: CASSLPQGNEQYF

d_gene: .
len: 14
abundance: .
v_gene: TRBV4-2
j_gene: TRBJ2-2
CDR3nt: TGTGCCAGCAGCCAAGTCCGCTCAAGAGGGGAGCTGTTTTTT
CDR3aa: CASSQVRSRGELFF

d_gene: .
len: 13
abundance: many
v_gene: TRBV15
j_gene: TRBJ1-4
CDR3nt: TGTGCCACCAGGCCGGGAGATGTAGGAAAACTGTTTTTT
CDR3aa: CATRPGDVGKLFF

d_gene: TRBD2
len: 15
abundance: .
v_gene: TRBV5-4
j_gene: TRBJ2-1
CDR3nt: TGTGCCAGCAGCTTTATAGCGGGAGGGCTTAATGAGCAGTTCTTC
CDR3aa: CASSFIAGGLNEQFF

d_gene: TRBD1
len: 14
abundance: once
v_gene: TRBV27
j_gene: TRBJ1-2
CDR3nt: TGTGCCAGCAGTGACTTACAGGGGGCAGGGGGCTACACCTTC
CDR3aa: CASSDLQGAGGYTF

d_gene: TRBD1
len: 14
abundance: .
v_gene: TRBV5-1
j_gene: TRBJ1-2
CDR3nt: TGCGCCAGCAGCTTGGGACAGGGAGGCTATGGCTACACCTTC
CDR3aa: CASSLGQGGYGYTF

d_gene: .
len: 16
abundance: .
v_gene: TRBV19
j_gene: TRBJ1-2
CDR3nt: TGTGCCAGTACCGCCGGGACCCTCCGGCGGGGCTATGGCTACACCTTC
CDR3aa: CASTAGTLRRGYGYTF

d_gene: TRBD1
len: 15
abundance: .
v_gene: TRBV9
j_gene: TRBJ2-1
CDR3nt: TGTGCCAGCAGCGCGACAGGGAGCTCCTACAATGAGCAGTTCTTC
CDR3aa: CASSATGSSYNEQFF

d_gene: TRBD1
len: 16
abundance: .
v_gene: TRBV7-2
j_gene: TRBJ2-3
CDR3nt: TGTGCCAGCAGCGAACGGCGGACAGGTGACACAGATACGCAGTATTTT
CDR3aa: CASSERRTGDTDTQYF

d_gene: TRBD2
len: 16
abundance: .
v_gene: TRBV18
j_gene: TRBJ2-1
CDR3nt: TGTGCCAGCTCTCCGGGACTAGCGGGACCTTACAATGAGCAGTTCTTC
CDR3aa: CASSPGLAGPYNEQFF

d_gene: TRBD2
len: 15
abundance: .
v_gene: TRBV18
j_gene: TRBJ2-1
CDR3nt: TGTGCCAGCTCACCCGGGACTAGCGGCTACAATGAGCAGTTCTTC
CDR3aa: CASSPGTSGYNEQFF

d_gene: TRBD1
len: 17
abundance: once
v_gene: TRBV4-3
j_gene: TRBJ1-2
CDR3nt: TGCGCCAGCAGCCAGGGGACAGGGACAGGGGGCTCCCATGGCTACACCTTC
CDR3aa: CASSQGTGTGGSHGYTF

d_gene: .
len: 14
abundance: few
v_gene: TRBV28
j_gene: TRBJ1-1
CDR3nt: TGTGCCAGCAGTTTAAAGGCGGTGAACACTGAAGCTTTCTTT
CDR3aa: CASSLKAVNTEAFF

d_gene: TRBD2
len: 16
abundance: .
v_gene: TRBV27
j_gene: TRBJ2-1
CDR3nt: TGTGCCAGCAGTTCGGGGACTAGCGGGAAGTACAATGAGCAGTTCTTC
CDR3aa: CASSSGTSGKYNEQFF

d_gene: .
len: 16
abundance: few
v_gene: TRBV7-9
j_gene: TRBJ2-6
CDR3nt: TGTGCCAGCAGCTTGTATTTTGACTCTGGGGCCAACGTCCTGACTTTC
CDR3aa: CASSLYFDSGANVLTF

d_gene: TRBD2
len: 13
abundance: .
v_gene: TRBV29-1
j_gene: TRBJ2-7
CDR3nt: TGCAGCGCCGGACTAGCGGGGAGGTACGAGCAGTACTTC
CDR3aa: CSAGLAGRYEQYF

d_gene: .
len: 16
abundance: few
v_gene: TRBV5-4
j_gene: TRBJ1-5
CDR3nt: TGTGCCAGCAGCCCTGGACCACCGATGCTCGGTCAGCCCCAGCATTTT
CDR3aa: CASSPGPPMLGQPQHF